This TCR beta chain appears in the sequencing data of a study of beta chain features in type 1 diabetes. The CDR3 loop spans 17 amino acids. The ends lost 5 bases at V and 5 bases at J; junction bases unmatched: 10. The germline V gene has CDR1 SGHVS and CDR2 FNYEAQ. To note about this clone: The antigen remains undetermined.

Whole-study results and caveats: A greater similarity of naive, central memory and Treg TCRB repertoires was seen among patients than among healthy donors. PCR may have favored shorter templates equally in patients and controls.

Every isolated RNA sample was fully reverse transcribed, so sequencing captured expressed TCRB transcripts. Using immunoSEQ multiplex PCR, the repertoire was profiled, and TCRdb retains in-frame clones only, with some absent. The repertoire holds roughly 610,000 clones, with around 15% as singletons. The origin of this receptor is a man younger than 35 in good health. The chain has TRBV7-6 and TRBJ2-1; 12 bases match TRBD2. Sample: naive CD4+ T cells from blood. The CDR3 reads CASSPWTSGTHNNEQFF. In nucleotides, the CDR3 is TGTGCCAGCAGCCCCTGGACTAGCGGGACCCATAACAATGAGCAGTTCTTC.